One and the same sample provided the 24 T cell receptor beta chains below, sequenced in a study of cytomegalovirus exposure and HLA in healthy donors. It was with 60 Vbeta and 13 Jbeta primers that the PCR ran. Only in-frame clones appear in the TCRdb table, and some are missing; sequencing was by immunoSEQ multiplex PCR. The repertoire holds 110,000 or so clones, with 65% to 80% as singletons. Sequencing input: PBMCs. The receptors were sampled from a female donor in good health and CMV-seronegative.

The rearrangement joins TRBV7-2 to TRBJ1-2; 9 positions agree with TRBD1. The trim removed 1 base at V and 5 bases at J, leaving 5 bases unmatched. Germline V lookup: CDR1 SGHTA, CDR2 FQGNSA. This CDR3 contains 15 residues. CDR3 region: CASSLEWTGVYGYTF. The CDR3 DNA reads as TGTGCCAGCAGCTTAGAGTGGACAGGGGTGTATGGCTACACCTTC.

The chain links TRBV29-1 to TRBJ2-7; 7 bases are shared with TRBD1. The germline V gene has CDR1 SQVTM and CDR2 ANQGSEA. The CDR3 is 13 amino acids. The junction had 9 bases not matched to a gene; V was cut back by 6 bases and J by 4 bases. CDR3: CSVAGPGGYEQYF. CDR3 coding DNA: TGCAGCGTGGCTGGGCCAGGGGGTTACGAGCAGTACTTC.

This chain joins TRBV30 and TRBJ2-1; perhaps TRBD2 as D (5 bases). The CDR3 extends over 15 amino acids. From germline, CDR1 is GTSNPN and CDR2 SVGIG (reference sequence). V shed 4 bases and J shed 4 bases, with 17 bases lying between them. The CDR3 sequence is CAWNRGLGEYNEQFF. The CDR3 DNA reads TGTGCCTGGAATCGGGGTTTGGGAGAGTACAATGAGCAGTTCTTC.

The genes are TRBV5-4 and TRBJ1-2; 10 bases are shared with TRBD1. Germline values: CDR1 SGHNT, CDR2 YYREEE (reference sequence). The V gene end was trimmed by 3 bases and the J gene end by 4 bases; junction bases not matched to a gene: 3. The CDR3 is 14 residues long. The CDR3 here is CASSSGQGIYGYTF. CDR3 bases: TGTGCCAGCAGCTCGGGACAGGGGATCTATGGCTACACCTTC.

V and J are TRBV13 and TRBJ1-1; D is uncertain. Per germline, CDR1 PRHDT and CDR2 FYEKMQ (reference sequence). There are 13 residues in the CDR3. The ends were cut back, 5 bases at V and 6 bases at J, with 13 bases in the middle. The CDR3 loop is CASSARVGAEAFF. DNA for the CDR3: TGTGCCAGCAGCGCCCGCGTTGGAGCTGAAGCTTTCTTT.

This clone showed up just a few times. The rearrangement links TRBV7-2 to TRBJ1-4; D gene unclear. CDR3 length: 12 residues. The germline V gene has CDR1 SGHTA and CDR2 FQGNSA. Trimming took off 1 base at V and 6 bases at J, with 3 bases between the two ends. The CDR3: CASSLGDEKLFF. The CDR3 coding sequence is TGTGCCAGCAGCTTAGGAGATGAAAAACTGTTTTTT.

The CDR3 nucleotides are TGCGCCAGCAGCCAAGATGCGAATGAGGCACCCCTCCACTTT. Translating gives CASSQDANEAPLHF. V gene TRBV4-3 combines with J gene TRBJ1-6; no clear D. Trimming took off 0 bases at V and 11 bases at J, with 11 bases between the two ends. Germline V gives CDR1 LGHNA, CDR2 YSLEER. This CDR3 is built from 14 residues.

The DNA of the CDR3 is TGTGCCAGCAGCTTACAAGAGCGAACCTCCTATAATTCACCCCTCCACTTT. Encoded protein: CASSLQERTSYNSPLHF. The chain recombines TRBV7-6 with TRBJ1-6; D ambiguous. CDR3 length: 17 amino acids. The germline V and J ends were trimmed by 2 bases and 0 bases, with 11 bases remaining between them. Looked up from germline, CDR1 is SGHVS and CDR2 is FNYEAQ.

The chain joins TRBV7-2 to TRBJ2-3; 8 bases line up with TRBD1. V trimming: 1 base; J trimming: 4 bases; junction bases outside the gene matches: 1. The germline V gene has CDR1 SGHTA and CDR2 FQGNSA. The CDR3 contains 14 residues. This chain's CDR3 is CASSLDRGSDTQYF. In DNA, the CDR3 is TGTGCCAGCAGCTTAGACAGGGGGTCAGATACGCAGTATTTT.

Only a few counts were recorded for this clone. Other DNA variants within this sample encode the same CDR3. The chain links TRBV5-1 to TRBJ1-1; tentative D call: TRBD1 (5 bases). V was trimmed by 2 bases and J by 1 base, leaving 9 bases between them. The CDR3 sequence is 14 residues long. The germline V gene has CDR1 SGHRS and CDR2 YFSETQ. The CDR3 nucleotides are TGCGCCAGCAGCTTAACAGGCTGGAACACTGAAGCTTTCTTT. Its protein is CASSLTGWNTEAFF.

The V and J genes are TRBV6-1 and TRBJ2-7, with TRBD1 matching over 8 bases. Germline V gene sequence: CDR1 MNHNS, CDR2 SASEGT. CDR3 length: 14 amino acids. The V and J ends lost 6 bases and 2 bases, in that order; junction bases with no gene match: 6. CDR3 bases: TGTGCCAGCAGGCACCGGGACAGGACCTACGAGCAGTACTTC. Translated, it gives CASRHRDRTYEQYF.

This sequence joins TRBV19 and TRBJ2-3, with D perhaps TRBD2 (6 bases). Germline CDR1 reads LNHDA; CDR2 reads SQIVND (reference sequence). There are 15 residues in the CDR3. Trimming left V 3 bases short and J 4 bases short, with 14 bases between. The chain's CDR3 is CASSMPIGGPDTQYF. In DNA form, the CDR3 reads TGTGCCAGTAGTATGCCCATCGGGGGACCAGATACGCAGTATTTT.

The chain couples TRBV11-2 to TRBJ2-3, with D possibly TRBD1 on 6 matching bases. This CDR3 spans 14 amino acids. CDR1 and CDR2 (germline): SGHAT, FQNNGV. Trimming shortened V by 5 bases and J by 2 bases, and 11 bases separated the two germline ends. Written as DNA, the CDR3 is TGTGCCAGCAGCCTCGGGACAATCACAGATACGCAGTATTTT. Protein product: CASSLGTITDTQYF.

This clone was seen just once. J is TRBJ1-2 and V is TRBV19; perhaps TRBD1 as D (6 bases). CDR1 is LNHDA and CDR2 is SQIVND in the germline V gene (reference sequence). Trimming pared 10 bases from V and 2 bases from J, leaving 8 bases between. This CDR3 has 11 residues. CDR3 in amino acids: CATGTNYGYTF. The DNA of the CDR3 is TGTGCCACGGGGACAAACTATGGCTACACCTTC. The variable domain in full, with the rest retrieved from reference TRBV19 and TRBJ1-2, is DGGITQSPKYLFRKEGQNVTLSCEQNLNHDAMYWYRQDPGQGLRLIYYSQIVNDFQKGDIAEGYSVSREKKESFPLTVTSAQKNPTAFYLCATGTNYGYTFGSGTRLTVV.

The chain couples TRBV29-1 to TRBJ2-5; 10 bases match TRBD2. The V and J ends lost 0 bases and 5 bases, in that order; junction bases with no gene match: 9. CDR3 length: 16 residues. Germline CDR1 SQVTM, CDR2 ANQGSEA. The CDR3 is CSVEDPAGGPRETQYF. In nucleotides, the CDR3 is TGCAGCGTTGAAGACCCAGCGGGGGGGCCAAGGGAGACCCAGTACTTC.

The rearrangement joins TRBV7-9 to TRBJ1-1; weak D call: TRBD1 (5 bases). The germline V gene has CDR1 SEHNR and CDR2 FQNEAQ (reference sequence). V lost 1 base to trimming and J lost 6 bases, with 12 bases between them. The CDR3 spans 14 residues. The CDR3 protein is CASSLGSGPPEAFF. Here the CDR3 DNA reads TGTGCCAGCAGCTTAGGCTCAGGGCCCCCTGAAGCTTTCTTT.

The chain uses TRBV19 and TRBJ1-1; 8 bases are shared with TRBD1. CDR1 is LNHDA and CDR2 is SQIVND in the germline V gene (reference sequence). Unmatched junction bases numbered 8, after V lost 10 bases and J lost 4 bases. The CDR3 is made up of 13 amino acids. The chain's CDR3 is CAILGTGATEAFF. Written as DNA, the CDR3 is TGTGCCATTCTCGGGACAGGTGCCACTGAAGCTTTCTTT.

This chain links TRBV2 with TRBJ2-1; no clear D gene. Germline CDR1 is SNHLY and CDR2 is FYNNEI. The CDR3 has 11 amino acids. CDR3 DNA sequence: TGTGCAACCAACCCTACCCATGAGCAGTTCTTC. Protein: CATNPTHEQFF.

This clone was recorded a few times. The CDR3 loop is CASSYSSGDTEAFF. DNA for the CDR3: TGTGCCAGCAGTTACTCTAGCGGGGACACTGAAGCTTTCTTT. The chain joins TRBV6-5 to TRBJ1-1; D not resolved. Germline V lookup: CDR1 MNHEY, CDR2 SVGAGI. V was trimmed by 0 bases and J by 3 bases, leaving 8 bases between them. CDR3 length: 14 residues.

As concerns this clone: The junction and the germline gene differ at one end; a read error may be behind it. The J gene is TRBJ1-1, the V gene TRBV4-3, with D perhaps matching TRBD1 (6 bases). The CDR3 is 16 amino acids. Per the germline V gene, CDR1 is LGHNA and CDR2 is YSLEER. In DNA form, the CDR3 reads TGCGCCAGCAGCAAAGATCCAGGGGCAGGAGACACTGAAGCTTTCTTT. Residues: CASSKDPGAGDTEAFF.

The CDR3 DNA is TGTGCCAGCAGCTTCGGACTAGCGGGGGGCGAACGGCAGTTCTTC. Protein sequence: CASSFGLAGGERQFF. The chain joins TRBV7-9 to TRBJ2-1; TRBD2 aligns across 14 bases. V dropped 3 bases and J dropped 12; count of bases not matched to a gene: 7. The CDR3 is 15 residues long. CDR1 SEHNR and CDR2 FQNEAQ come from the germline V gene (reference sequence).

The chain has TRBV6-4 and TRBJ1-1; TRBD1 matches at 7 bases. The germline V gene has CDR1 MRHNA and CDR2 SNTAGT. This CDR3 is 13 amino acids long. With 6 bases clipped from V and 3 bases from J, the junction kept 4 bases outside the gene matches. The CDR3 spells CASSWDRYTEAFF. As DNA, the CDR3 is TGTGCCAGCAGCTGGGACAGATACACTGAAGCTTTCTTT.

Comment on this clone: A read error is possible here, since a much larger clone lies one base away. This chain links TRBV6-5 with TRBJ2-3; 10 bases fit TRBD2. Germline V CDR1 and CDR2: MNHEY, SVGAGI. Unmatched junction bases numbered 8, after V lost 5 bases and J lost 6 bases. There are 15 residues in the CDR3. The CDR3 is CASSGGAGGPDTQYF. Written as DNA, the CDR3 is TGTGCCAGCAGTGGAGGAGCGGGGGGGCCTGATACGCAGTATTTT.

The rearrangement joins TRBV18 to TRBJ2-7; the match to TRBD1 covers 8 bases. Germline CDR1 is KGHSH and CDR2 is LQKENI. V dropped 2 bases and J dropped 2; count of bases not matched to a gene: 5. The CDR3 extends over 15 amino acids. The CDR3: CASSPFAGGPYEQYF. CDR3 bases: TGTGCCAGCTCACCATTTGCAGGGGGCCCCTACGAGCAGTACTTC.